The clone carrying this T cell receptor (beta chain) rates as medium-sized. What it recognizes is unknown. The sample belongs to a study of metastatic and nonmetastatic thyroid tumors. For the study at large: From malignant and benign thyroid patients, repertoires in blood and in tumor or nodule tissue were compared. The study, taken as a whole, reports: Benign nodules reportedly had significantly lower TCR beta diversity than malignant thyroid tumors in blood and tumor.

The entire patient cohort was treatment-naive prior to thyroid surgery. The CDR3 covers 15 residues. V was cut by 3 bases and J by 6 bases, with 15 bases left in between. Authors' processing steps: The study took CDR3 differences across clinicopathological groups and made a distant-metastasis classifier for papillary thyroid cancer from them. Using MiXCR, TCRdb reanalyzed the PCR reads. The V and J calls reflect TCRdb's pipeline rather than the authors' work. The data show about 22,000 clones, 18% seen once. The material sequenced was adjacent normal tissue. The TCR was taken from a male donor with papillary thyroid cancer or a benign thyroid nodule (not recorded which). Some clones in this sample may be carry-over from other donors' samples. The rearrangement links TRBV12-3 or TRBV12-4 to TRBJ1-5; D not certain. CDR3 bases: TGTGCCAGCAGTTTCGGGTCGGGAGCGATTCAGCCCCAGCATTTT. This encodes CASSFGSGAIQPQHF.